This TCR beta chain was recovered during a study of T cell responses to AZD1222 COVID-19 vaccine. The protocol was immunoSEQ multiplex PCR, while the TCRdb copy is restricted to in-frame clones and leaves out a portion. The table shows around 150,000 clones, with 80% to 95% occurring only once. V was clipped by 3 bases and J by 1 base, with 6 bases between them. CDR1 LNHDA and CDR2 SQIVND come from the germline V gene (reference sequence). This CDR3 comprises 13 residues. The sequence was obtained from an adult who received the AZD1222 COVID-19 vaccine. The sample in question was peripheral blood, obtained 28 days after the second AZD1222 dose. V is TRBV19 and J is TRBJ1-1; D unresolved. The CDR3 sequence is CASSIRKNTEAFF. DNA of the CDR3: TGTGCCAGTAGTATCCGGAAGAACACTGAAGCTTTCTTT.